One sample yielded the 21 T cell receptor beta chains listed below, sequenced in a study of T cells in Graves' hyperthyroidism and ophthalmopathy. Authors of the study amplified TCR beta CDR3 regions from RNA transcripts. In the first-round RT-PCR of the TCR CDR3, the HTBI primer set was used. One entry per CDR3 protein, called by TCRdb with MiXCR from the multiplex PCR reads. The sample has about 740,000 distinct CDR3 sequences; less than 15% are singletons. The sequenced sample consisted of blood. The source of these receptors is a woman between 18 and 30 years old with Graves' hyperthyroidism.

The sample holds a few counts of this clonotype. A much larger clone differs by one base, so this may be a read error. The chain combines TRBV28 with TRBJ2-1, with no clear D. Germline CDR1 and CDR2: MDHEN and SYDVKM. The CDR3 runs to 15 residues. The CDR3 region is CASSGSRGTYSEQFF. CDR3 nucleotide sequence: TGTGCCAGCAGTGGTTCGCGCGGTACCTACAGTGAGCAGTTCTTC.

This chain uses TRBV5-1 with TRBJ2-7; D is undetermined. V lost 1 base, J lost 5 bases, and 13 bases lay in between. The germline V gene has CDR1 SGHRS and CDR2 YFSETQ. CDR3 length: 14 amino acids. The DNA for the CDR3 is TGCGCCAGCAGCTTGACGCAACCGACTGACGAGCAGTACTTC. Amino acids: CASSLTQPTDEQYF. The complete variable domain, with remaining parts taken from reference TRBV5-1 and TRBJ2-7, reads KAGVTQTPRYLIKTRGQQVTLSCSPISGHRSVSWYQQTPGQGLQFLFEYFSETQRNKGNFPGRFSGRQFSNSRSEMNVSTLELGDSALYLCASSLTQPTDEQYFGPGTRLTVT.

The chain carries TRBV25-1 and TRBJ2-5, with a possible D match to TRBD1 (6 bases). V lost 4 bases and J lost 2, with 14 bases in between. Germline CDR1 MGHDK, CDR2 SYGVNS. The CDR3 loop spans 15 amino acids. The CDR3 DNA sequence: TGTGCCAGCAGTGTCTTGACAGGATTGCAAGAGACCCAGTACTTC. This sequence encodes CASSVLTGLQETQYF.

This clonotype was detected a few times. In DNA, the CDR3 is TGTGCCAGCAGCCTAGACAGGGGGATCCGCTACGAGCAGTACTTC. It is translated as CASSLDRGIRYEQYF. The chain joins TRBV7-9 to TRBJ2-7, with 9 nucleotides matching TRBD1. V shed 5 bases, J shed 3 bases, and the junction held 8 bases outside the gene matches. Germline CDR1 SEHNR, CDR2 FQNEAQ (reference sequence). This CDR3 comprises 15 residues.

On this clonotype itself: This may be a read error: a much more frequent sequence differs by one nucleotide. The chain couples TRBV7-9 to TRBJ2-3; D may be TRBD2 (5 bases). The CDR3 contains 14 residues. Trimming left V 1 base short and J 0 bases short, with 5 bases between. Germline CDR1 and CDR2: SEHNR and FQNEAQ (reference sequence). The CDR3 region is CASSLVASTDTQYF. The CDR3 DNA follows: TGTGCCAGCAGCTTAGTAGCGAGCACAGATACGCAGTATTTT.

V usage is TRBV19 and J usage is TRBJ1-6; 7 nucleotides agree with TRBD1. Trimming removed 5 bases from V and 10 bases from J; junction bases left unmatched: 14. CDR1 is LNHDA and CDR2 is SQIVND in the germline V gene (reference sequence). This CDR3 spans 16 amino acids. The CDR3 DNA is TGTGCCAGTAGTCAACCAAGGGGGCGAATGAGATCACCCCTCCACTTT. Its translation is CASSQPRGRMRSPLHF.

The gene calls are TRBV5-1 and TRBJ1-6, with a tentative D call TRBD1 (5 bases). Trimming cost V 7 bases and J 9 bases, with 20 bases left between them. This CDR3 comprises 15 residues. Germline V gene lookup returns CDR1 SGHRS and CDR2 YFSETQ. The CDR3: CASASAGPSSSPLHF. The CDR3 DNA reads TGCGCCAGCGCTTCCGCGGGACCCAGTAGTTCACCCCTCCACTTT.

This clonotype was recorded many times. The chain combines TRBV20-1 with TRBJ2-3; D call uncertain. Deletions cut 3 bases from V and 2 bases from J, with 9 bases between. The CDR3 spans 13 residues. The germline gives CDR1 DFQATT, CDR2 SNEGSKA (reference sequence). The CDR3 bases are TGCAGTGCTAGGATACCGTTCACAGATACGCAGTATTTT. Its translation: CSARIPFTDTQYF.

This clonotype came up many times. The V and J genes are TRBV15 and TRBJ2-5, with 15 bases fitting TRBD2. Per the germline V gene, CDR1 is LNHNV and CDR2 is YYDKDF (reference sequence). V was pared by 2 bases and J by 5 bases, with 18 bases of the junction left unmatched. The CDR3 extends over 21 amino acids. CDR3 coding DNA: TGTGCCACCAGCAGAAACAGGGGAAGGACTAGCGGGAGGGCCTTGGGGGAGACCCAGTACTTC. It translates to CATSRNRGRTSGRALGETQYF.

This clonotype was detected only a few times. V usage is TRBV6-5 and J usage is TRBJ2-1; possibly TRBD2 for D (6 bases). Trimming left V 2 bases short and J 5 bases short, with 13 bases between. CDR1 and CDR2 from the germline V gene are MNHEY and SVGAGI. This CDR3 has 15 amino acids. The CDR3 here is CASSYRRDPHNEQFF. In DNA form, the CDR3 reads TGTGCCAGCAGTTACCGGCGGGACCCCCACAATGAGCAGTTCTTC.

In its sample, this clonotype was seen many times. This chain joins TRBV11-3 and TRBJ1-2; TRBD1 aligns across 12 bases. Germline V CDR1 and CDR2: SGHNT, YENEEA. The V and J ends lost 5 bases and 8 bases, in that order; junction bases with no gene match: 9. This CDR3 comprises 15 residues. CDR3 sequence (DNA): TGTGCCAGCAGCCTAAGGGGACAGGGGGCGCCGGGCTACACCTTC. Protein sequence: CASSLRGQGAPGYTF.

Many counts were recorded for this clonotype. This chain joins TRBV12-3 or TRBV12-4 and TRBJ2-1; no firm D call. V lost 4 bases to trimming and J lost 0 bases, with 10 bases between them. The CDR3 contains 15 residues. The CDR3 nucleotides read TGTGCCAGCAGTTATGGCCGCGGCTCCTACAATGAGCAGTTCTTC. It translates to CASSYGRGSYNEQFF.

The chain couples TRBV7-9 to TRBJ2-3; D is perhaps TRBD2 (6 bases). CDR1 SEHNR and CDR2 FQNEAQ come from the germline V gene (reference sequence). V was cut by 5 bases and J by 5 bases, with 20 bases left in between. This CDR3 spans 16 amino acids. CDR3 residues: CASSPRRLAPGDTQYF. As DNA, the CDR3 is TGTGCCAGCAGCCCCCGGCGGCTAGCGCCAGGAGATACGCAGTATTTT. Complete variable domain (other parts from reference TRBV7-9 and TRBJ2-3): DTGVSQNPRHKITKRGQNVTFRCDPISEHNRLYWYRQTLGQGPEFLTYFQNEAQLEKSRLLSDRFSAERPKGSFSTLEIQRTEQGDSAMYLCASSPRRLAPGDTQYFGPGTRLTVL.

The sample holds a few counts of this clonotype. The chain links TRBV27 to TRBJ2-1, with 8 bases fitting TRBD2. The CDR3 runs 20 residues. From germline, CDR1 is MNHEY and CDR2 SMNVEV (reference sequence). After removal of 6 bases from V and 2 bases from J, the junction contained 21 bases not matched to a gene. Here the CDR3 DNA reads TGTGCCAGCAGGCCCCGGGGGGGTTCGGATCCGGGACTAGCCTACAATGAGCAGTTCTTC. Its protein product is CASRPRGGSDPGLAYNEQFF.

This clonotype was seen repeatedly, ten times or more. The J gene is TRBJ2-2, the V gene TRBV28; 12 positions match TRBD2. The V segment lost 6 bases and the J segment 2 bases; nucleotides outside the gene matches: 7. The CDR3 totals 17 residues. Germline assignment: CDR1 MDHEN and CDR2 SYDVKM. The CDR3 protein is CASSSRLAGVNTGELFF. In DNA form, the CDR3 reads TGTGCCAGCAGCTCCAGACTAGCGGGAGTAAACACCGGGGAGCTGTTTTTT. Filled out from reference TRBV28 and TRBJ2-2, the complete variable domain reads DVKVTQSSRYLVKRTGEKVFLECVQDMDHENMFWYRQDPGLGLRLIYFSYDVKMKEKGDIPEGYSVSREKKERFSLILESASTNQTSMYLCASSSRLAGVNTGELFFGEGSRLTVL.

This clonotype was counted at least ten times. The CDR3, as DNA: TGTGCCAGCAGCCAGCGGGGACTGGATACGCAGTATTTT. This gives the protein CASSQRGLDTQYF. This rearrangement joins TRBV12-3 or TRBV12-4 to TRBJ2-3; 7 nucleotides agree with TRBD2. The CDR3 is 13 residues long. V shed 6 bases and J 6 bases; nucleotides not matched to a gene: 6.

This clonotype has ten or more counts. The chain has TRBV18 and TRBJ1-1; D call uncertain. The ends were cut back, 3 bases at V and 4 bases at J, with 18 bases in the middle. The CDR3 is made up of 16 amino acids. Germline loops: CDR1 KGHSH, CDR2 LQKENI. In DNA form, the CDR3 reads TGTGCCAGCTCACCCCTAGGTGAGGGTCCGGGCACTGAAGCTTTCTTT. It codes for CASSPLGEGPGTEAFF. Complete variable domain (other parts from reference TRBV18 and TRBJ1-1): NAGVMQNPRHLVRRRGQEARLRCSPMKGHSHVYWYRQLPEEGLKFMVYLQKENIIDESGMPKERFSAEFPKEGPSILRIQQVVRGDSAAYFCASSPLGEGPGTEAFFGQGTRLTVV.

This clonotype was recorded at least ten times. The chain links TRBV2 to TRBJ2-6; D perhaps matches TRBD2 (5 bases). CDR3 length: 13 residues. The V end lost 8 bases, the J end lost 0 bases, and 5 bases lay between the germline ends. The germline V gene has CDR1 SNHLY and CDR2 FYNNEI. The CDR3 sequence is CASEGSGANVLTF. In nucleotides, the CDR3 is TGTGCCAGCGAGGGCTCTGGGGCCAACGTCCTGACTTTC.

This clonotype was seen a few times. V is TRBV27 and J is TRBJ2-7; 8 nucleotides line up with TRBD1. Germline-derived CDR1 and CDR2 are MNHEY and SMNVEV (reference sequence). The J segment lost 2 bases and the V segment lost 4 bases, leaving 4 bases of the junction unmatched. The CDR3 is 14 residues long. The CDR3 spells CASSWGQEAYEQYF. The DNA for the CDR3 is TGTGCCAGCAGTTGGGGACAGGAGGCCTACGAGCAGTACTTC.

The J gene is TRBJ2-2, the V gene TRBV10-3, with D possibly being TRBD1 (5 bases). Trimming left V 6 bases short and J 2 bases short, with 16 bases between. Germline CDR1 reads ENHRY; CDR2 reads SYGVKD. CDR3 size: 16 residues. The CDR3 loop reads CAIRTLRGPNTGELFF. The CDR3 DNA follows: TGTGCCATCAGGACCCTAAGGGGTCCAAACACCGGGGAGCTGTTTTTT.

This clonotype showed up just a few times. The rearrangement joins TRBV27 to TRBJ2-2; the D is unclear. The CDR3 totals 14 residues. Trimming took 4 bases from V and 3 from J, leaving 9 bases between them. CDR1 is MNHEY, CDR2 SMNVEV, per germline (reference sequence). As DNA, the CDR3 is TGTGCCAGCAGTTCAGCTGAATACACCGGGGAGCTGTTTTTT. The encoded protein is CASSSAEYTGELFF.